Below, 10 T cell receptor beta chains from the same sample are listed, as sequenced in a study of vaccination and CD4 T cells after COVID-19. Treatment described: 10-day PBMC culture with coronavirus spike peptide pools or control peptides (ViraFEST assay). The assay that was used to sequence DNA from cultured CD4+ T cells was the Oncomine TCR Beta short-read assay. Using its own MiXCR run on the PCR reads, TCRdb lists one record per CDR3 protein. The sample records 10,000 or so distinct CDR3 sequences, approximately 49% being singletons. For these TCRs, the target antigens are not known. Sequencing used CD4+ T cells from blood, cultured in vitro. These receptors originate from a human donor who had recovered from COVID-19.

The genes are TRBV28 and TRBJ1-2; D possibly corresponds to TRBD1 (5 bases). Germline-derived CDR1 and CDR2 are MDHEN and SYDVKM. The CDR3 is 15 amino acids. V shed 7 bases and J shed 4 bases, with 19 bases lying between them. The CDR3 nucleotides read TGTGCCAGCACCCAGCCAGGGACGGCGATCTATGGCTACACCTTC. Translation: CASTQPGTAIYGYTF.

This clonotype was observed a handful of times. The chain couples TRBV14 to TRBJ1-1; 7 bases agree with TRBD1. Germline loops: CDR1 SGHDN, CDR2 FVKESK. The CDR3 extends over 14 amino acids. The J segment lost 4 bases and the V segment lost 1 base, leaving 3 bases of the junction unmatched. CDR3 sequence reads: CASSQVTGTTEAFF. CDR3 DNA sequence: TGTGCCAGCAGCCAAGTGACAGGGACCACTGAAGCTTTCTTT.

The genes are TRBV6-1 and TRBJ1-5; a possible D gene is TRBD1 (6 bases). The V end was cut by 11 bases, the J end by 1 base, with 15 bases between. Per germline, CDR1 MNHNS and CDR2 SASEGT. The CDR3 is 14 residues long. This chain's CDR3 is CAGGARGSNQPQHF. Here the CDR3 DNA reads TGTGCCGGGGGGGCCCGGGGCAGCAATCAGCCCCAGCATTTT.

V gene TRBV6-2 or TRBV6-3 combines with J gene TRBJ2-5, with 10 nucleotides matching TRBD1. Germline-derived CDR1 and CDR2 are MNHEY and SVGEGT. V gave up 6 bases and J gave up 5 bases; unmatched junction bases: 12. CDR3 length: 16 residues. CDR3 DNA sequence: TGTGCCAGCAGGGCCTCCGGGACAGGGGTGGTCGAGACCCAGTACTTC. Translation gives CASRASGTGVVETQYF.

In its sample, this clonotype was seen a few times. The rearrangement joins TRBV6-1 to TRBJ1-1, with D possibly TRBD1 on 6 matching bases. The CDR3 is 14 residues long. Germline loops: CDR1 MNHNS, CDR2 SASEGT. Trimming pared 6 bases from V and 4 bases from J, leaving 15 bases between. The CDR3 spells CASSRGQRTTEAFF. The CDR3 coding sequence is TGTGCCAGCAGCCGCGGACAGAGAACCACTGAAGCTTTCTTT.

The chain carries TRBV7-2 and TRBJ2-3; 12 nucleotides align to TRBD2. Germline V gene lookup returns CDR1 SGHTA and CDR2 FQGNSA. The ends lost 5 bases at V and 2 bases at J; junction bases unmatched: 2. The CDR3 runs 15 residues. CDR3 amino acids: CASSPSGRDTDTQYF. The DNA for the CDR3 is TGTGCCAGCAGCCCTAGCGGGAGGGACACAGATACGCAGTATTTT. Based on the CDR3 plus reference TRBV7-2 and TRBJ2-3, the full variable domain is GAGVSQSPSNKVTEKGKDVELRCDPISGHTALYWYRQSLGQGLEFLIYFQGNSAPDKSGLPSDRFSAERTGGSVSTLTIQRTQQEDSAVYLCASSPSGRDTDTQYFGPGTRLTVL.

The chain couples TRBV28 to TRBJ2-3; no firm D call. The CDR3 extends over 14 amino acids. Germline V gene sequence: CDR1 MDHEN, CDR2 SYDVKM. V was shortened by 5 bases and J by 0 bases, with 9 bases between the two germline ends. The CDR3 DNA reads as TGTGCCAGCAGTCCTGCGGATAGCACAGATACGCAGTATTTT. The encoded protein is CASSPADSTDTQYF.

This clonotype showed up just a few times. The genes are TRBV6-1 and TRBJ2-7, with D perhaps TRBD1 (6 bases). The CDR3 is 15 residues long. Germline values: CDR1 MNHNS, CDR2 SASEGT. V lost 3 bases, J lost 2 bases, and 14 bases lay in between. This CDR3 reads CASSDPGTPPYEQYF. The CDR3 DNA sequence: TGTGCCAGCAGTGACCCCGGGACACCCCCCTACGAGCAGTACTTC.

The gene calls are TRBV19 and TRBJ2-4, with D hard to call. This CDR3 region has 12 residues. Trimming took 2 bases from V and 6 from J, leaving 5 bases between them. Looked up from germline, CDR1 is LNHDA and CDR2 is SQIVND (reference sequence). The DNA of the CDR3 is TGTGCCAGTAGTATAAAGGGAAACATTCAGTACTTC. Translating gives CASSIKGNIQYF.

Only a few counts were recorded for this clonotype. This chain connects TRBV10-3 to TRBJ2-5; D is uncertain. Per germline, CDR1 ENHRY and CDR2 SYGVKD. The CDR3 contains 13 residues. V lost 6 bases and J 4 bases, leaving 12 bases between the germline ends. CDR3 in DNA: TGTGCCATCAGCTCGACTCCTGGAGAGACCCAGTACTTC. It translates to CAISSTPGETQYF.